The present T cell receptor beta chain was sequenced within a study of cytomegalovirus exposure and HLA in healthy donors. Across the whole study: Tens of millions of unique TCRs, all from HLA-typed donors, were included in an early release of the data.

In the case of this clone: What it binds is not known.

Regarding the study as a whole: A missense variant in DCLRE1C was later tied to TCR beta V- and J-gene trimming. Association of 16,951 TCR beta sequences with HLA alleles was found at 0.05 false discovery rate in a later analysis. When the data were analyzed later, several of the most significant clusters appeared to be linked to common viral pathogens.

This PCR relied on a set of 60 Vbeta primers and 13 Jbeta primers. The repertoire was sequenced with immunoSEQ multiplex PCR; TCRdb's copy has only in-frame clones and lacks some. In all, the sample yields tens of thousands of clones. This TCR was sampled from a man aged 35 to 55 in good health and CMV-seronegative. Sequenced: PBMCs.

The CDR3 region is CASSGPQANSYEQYF. As DNA, the CDR3 is TGTGCCAGCAGTGGTCCGCAGGCGAACTCCTACGAGCAGTACTTC. The chain is built from TRBV6-1 and TRBJ2-7; the D is unclear. The germline V gene has CDR1 MNHNS and CDR2 SASEGT. This CDR3 region has 15 residues. V was pared by 4 bases and J by 0 bases, with 13 bases between.